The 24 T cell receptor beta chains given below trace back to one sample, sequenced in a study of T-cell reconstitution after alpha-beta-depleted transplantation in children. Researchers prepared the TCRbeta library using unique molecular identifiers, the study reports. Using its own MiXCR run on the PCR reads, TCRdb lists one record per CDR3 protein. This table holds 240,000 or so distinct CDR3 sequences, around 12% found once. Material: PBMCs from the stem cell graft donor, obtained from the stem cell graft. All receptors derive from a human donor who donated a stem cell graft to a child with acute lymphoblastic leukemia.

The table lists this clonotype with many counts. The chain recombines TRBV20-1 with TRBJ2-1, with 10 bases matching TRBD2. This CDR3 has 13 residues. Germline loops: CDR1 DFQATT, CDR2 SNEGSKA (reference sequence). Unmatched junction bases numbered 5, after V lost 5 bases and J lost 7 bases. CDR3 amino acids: CSAQAGGRNEQFF. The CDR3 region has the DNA TGCAGTGCTCAAGCGGGGGGGCGAAATGAGCAGTTCTTC.

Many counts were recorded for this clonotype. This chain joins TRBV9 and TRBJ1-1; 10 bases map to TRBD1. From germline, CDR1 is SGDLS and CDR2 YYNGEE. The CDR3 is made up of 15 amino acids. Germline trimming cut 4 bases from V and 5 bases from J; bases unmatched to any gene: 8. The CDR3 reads CASSPRDRGWTEAFF. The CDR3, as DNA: TGTGCCAGCAGCCCCCGGGACAGGGGTTGGACTGAAGCTTTCTTT.

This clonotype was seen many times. This CDR3 is CASSSLTGAGVAAAFF. CDR3 nucleotide sequence: TGTGCCAGCAGTTCTTTAACGGGCGCGGGGGTTGCGGCAGCTTTCTTT. The chain combines TRBV28 with TRBJ1-1, with D possibly matching TRBD1 (5 bases). Looked up from germline, CDR1 is MDHEN and CDR2 is SYDVKM. The CDR3 loop spans 16 amino acids. V shed 4 bases and J shed 10 bases, with 25 bases lying between them. The whole variable domain, filled in from reference TRBV28 and TRBJ1-1, reads DVKVTQSSRYLVKRTGEKVFLECVQDMDHENMFWYRQDPGLGLRLIYFSYDVKMKEKGDIPEGYSVSREKKERFSLILESASTNQTSMYLCASSSLTGAGVAAAFFGQGTRLTVV.

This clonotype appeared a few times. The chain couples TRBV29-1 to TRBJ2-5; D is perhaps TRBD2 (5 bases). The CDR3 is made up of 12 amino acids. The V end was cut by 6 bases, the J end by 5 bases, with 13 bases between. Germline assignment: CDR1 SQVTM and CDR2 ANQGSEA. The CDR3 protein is CSVQLVYETQYF. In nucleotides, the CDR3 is TGCAGCGTCCAACTAGTGTATGAGACCCAGTACTTC. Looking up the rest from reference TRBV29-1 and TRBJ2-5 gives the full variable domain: SAVISQKPSRDICQRGTSLTIQCQVDSQVTMMFWYRQQPGQSLTLIATANQGSEATYESGFVIDKFPISRPNLTFSTLTVSNMSPEDSSIYLCSVQLVYETQYFGPGTRLLVL.

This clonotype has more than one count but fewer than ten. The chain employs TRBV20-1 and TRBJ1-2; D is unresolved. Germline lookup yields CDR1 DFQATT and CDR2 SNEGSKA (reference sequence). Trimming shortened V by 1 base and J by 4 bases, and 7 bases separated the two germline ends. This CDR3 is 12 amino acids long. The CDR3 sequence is CSARGLGYGYTF. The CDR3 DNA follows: TGCAGTGCTAGAGGACTGGGCTATGGCTACACCTTC.

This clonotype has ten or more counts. The CDR3 nucleotides are TGCAGCGCTGTCAAAGCGGGGAGCACAGATACGCAGTATTTT. Its translation: CSAVKAGSTDTQYF. The chain joins TRBV29-1 to TRBJ2-3; 7 nucleotides align to TRBD2. The trim removed 7 bases at V and 0 bases at J, leaving 7 bases unmatched. The CDR3 runs to 14 residues. CDR1 SQVTM and CDR2 ANQGSEA come from the germline V gene.

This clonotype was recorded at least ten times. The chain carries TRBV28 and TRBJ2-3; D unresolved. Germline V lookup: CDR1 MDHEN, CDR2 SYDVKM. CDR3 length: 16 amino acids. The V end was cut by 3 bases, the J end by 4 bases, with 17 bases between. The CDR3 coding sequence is TGTGCCAGCAGTTTTTTCGGTCAGGCACGAGCAGATACGCAGTATTTT. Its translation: CASSFFGQARADTQYF. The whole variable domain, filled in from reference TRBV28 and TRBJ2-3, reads DVKVTQSSRYLVKRTGEKVFLECVQDMDHENMFWYRQDPGLGLRLIYFSYDVKMKEKGDIPEGYSVSREKKERFSLILESASTNQTSMYLCASSFFGQARADTQYFGPGTRLTVL.

The CDR3 nucleotides are TGTGCCAGCAGCCCCAGGAGGAGGGCCAACGTCCTGACTTTC. It specifies CASSPRRRANVLTF. V is TRBV21-1 and J is TRBJ2-6; the table's D gene call, TRBD2, was not cross checked with the DNA. TRBV21-1 is annotated as a pseudogene. The CDR3 extends over 14 amino acids.

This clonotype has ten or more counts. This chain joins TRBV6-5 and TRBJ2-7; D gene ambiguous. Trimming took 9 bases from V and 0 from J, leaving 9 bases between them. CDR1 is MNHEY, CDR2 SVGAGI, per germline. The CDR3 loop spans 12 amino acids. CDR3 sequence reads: CASARSSYEQYF. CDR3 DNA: TGTGCCAGTGCCCGTAGCTCCTACGAGCAGTACTTC.

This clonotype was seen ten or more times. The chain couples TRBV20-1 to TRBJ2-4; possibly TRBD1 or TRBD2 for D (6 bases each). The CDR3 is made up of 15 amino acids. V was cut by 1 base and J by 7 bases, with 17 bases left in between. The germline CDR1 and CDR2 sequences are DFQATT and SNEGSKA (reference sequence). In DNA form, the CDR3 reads TGCAGTGCTAGAGCCCCCGGAGGGGGAATGAACATTCAGTACTTC. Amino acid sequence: CSARAPGGGMNIQYF.

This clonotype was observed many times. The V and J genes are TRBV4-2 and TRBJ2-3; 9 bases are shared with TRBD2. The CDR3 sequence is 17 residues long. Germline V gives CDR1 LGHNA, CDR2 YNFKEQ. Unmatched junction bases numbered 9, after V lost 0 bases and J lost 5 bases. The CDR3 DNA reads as TGTGCCAGCAGCCAAGATCCAGGGAATAGCGGGAGAGATACGCAGTATTTT. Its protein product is CASSQDPGNSGRDTQYF.

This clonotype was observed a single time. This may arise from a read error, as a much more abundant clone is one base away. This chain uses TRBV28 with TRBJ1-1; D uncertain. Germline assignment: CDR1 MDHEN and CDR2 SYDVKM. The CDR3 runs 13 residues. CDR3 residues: CASSFRKNTKAFF. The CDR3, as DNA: TGTGCCAGCAGTTTTAGGAAGAACACTAAAGCTTTCTTT.

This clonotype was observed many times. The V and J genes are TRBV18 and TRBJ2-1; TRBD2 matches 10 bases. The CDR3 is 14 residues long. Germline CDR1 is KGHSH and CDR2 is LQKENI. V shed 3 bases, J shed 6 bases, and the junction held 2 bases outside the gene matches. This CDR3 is CASSPSGGANEQFF. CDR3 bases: TGTGCCAGCTCACCCAGCGGGGGGGCCAATGAGCAGTTCTTC.

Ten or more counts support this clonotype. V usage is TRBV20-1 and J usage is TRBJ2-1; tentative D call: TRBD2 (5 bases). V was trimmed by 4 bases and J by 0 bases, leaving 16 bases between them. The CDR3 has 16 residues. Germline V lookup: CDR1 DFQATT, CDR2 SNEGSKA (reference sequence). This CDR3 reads CSATPHAGRSYNEQFF. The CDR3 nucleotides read TGCAGTGCTACACCACACGCGGGTCGCTCCTACAATGAGCAGTTCTTC.

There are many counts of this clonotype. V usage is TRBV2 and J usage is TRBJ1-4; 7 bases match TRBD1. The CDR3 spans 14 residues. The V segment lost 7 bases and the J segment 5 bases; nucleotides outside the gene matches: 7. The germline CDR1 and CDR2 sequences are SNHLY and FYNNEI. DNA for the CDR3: TGTGCCAGCACTCCGGGACAGCCGAATGAAAAACTGTTTTTT. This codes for CASTPGQPNEKLFF.

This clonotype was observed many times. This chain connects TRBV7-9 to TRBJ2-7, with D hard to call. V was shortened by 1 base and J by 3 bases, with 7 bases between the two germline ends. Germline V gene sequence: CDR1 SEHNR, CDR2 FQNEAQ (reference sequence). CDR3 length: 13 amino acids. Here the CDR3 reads CASSLGRHYEQYF. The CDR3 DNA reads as TGTGCCAGCAGCTTAGGACGGCACTACGAGCAGTACTTC.

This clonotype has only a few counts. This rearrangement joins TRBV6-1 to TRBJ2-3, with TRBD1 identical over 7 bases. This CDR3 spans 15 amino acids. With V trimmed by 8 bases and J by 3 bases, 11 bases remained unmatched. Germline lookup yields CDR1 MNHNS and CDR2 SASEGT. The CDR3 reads CASCKRDRPTDTQYF. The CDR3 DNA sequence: TGTGCCAGCTGTAAACGGGACAGACCGACAGATACGCAGTATTTT.

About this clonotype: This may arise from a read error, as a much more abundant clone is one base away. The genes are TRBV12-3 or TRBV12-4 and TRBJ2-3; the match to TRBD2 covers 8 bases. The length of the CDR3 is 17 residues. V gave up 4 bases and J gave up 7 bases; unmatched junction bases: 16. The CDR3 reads CASSYPRAAGEGYTQYF. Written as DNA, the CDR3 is TGTGCCAGCAGTTACCCGAGGGCAGCGGGAGAAGGATATACGCAGTATTTT.

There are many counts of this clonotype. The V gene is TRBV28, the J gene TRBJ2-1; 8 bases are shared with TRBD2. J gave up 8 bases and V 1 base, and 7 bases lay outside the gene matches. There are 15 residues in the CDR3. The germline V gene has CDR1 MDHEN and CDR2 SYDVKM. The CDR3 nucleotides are TGTGCCAGCAGTTTATCTTCCAGCGGGAGCGATGAGCAGTTCTTC. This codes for CASSLSSSGSDEQFF.

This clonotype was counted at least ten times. The CDR3 DNA follows: TGTGCCAGCAGCGAGGCCCCAGGGGATGAGCAGTTCTTC. This translates into CASSEAPGDEQFF. The J gene is TRBJ2-1, the V gene TRBV4-2; perhaps TRBD1 as D (6 bases). Germline CDR1 LGHNA, CDR2 YNFKEQ. This CDR3 contains 13 residues. Trimming removed 5 bases from V and 8 bases from J, with 13 bases in between.

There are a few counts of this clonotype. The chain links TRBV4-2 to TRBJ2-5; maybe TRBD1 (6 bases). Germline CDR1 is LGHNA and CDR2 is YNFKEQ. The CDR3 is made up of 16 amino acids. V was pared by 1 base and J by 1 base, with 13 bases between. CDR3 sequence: CASSQVRQEVQETQYF. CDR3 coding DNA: TGTGCCAGCAGCCAAGTTCGACAGGAAGTCCAAGAGACCCAGTACTTC.

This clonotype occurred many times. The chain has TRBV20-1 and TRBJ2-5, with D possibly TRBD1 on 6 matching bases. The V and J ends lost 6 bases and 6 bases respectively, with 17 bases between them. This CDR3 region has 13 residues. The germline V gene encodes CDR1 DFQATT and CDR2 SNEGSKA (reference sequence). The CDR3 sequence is CSAFSPGAKTQYF. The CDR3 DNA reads TGCAGTGCCTTTTCCCCAGGGGCCAAGACCCAGTACTTC.

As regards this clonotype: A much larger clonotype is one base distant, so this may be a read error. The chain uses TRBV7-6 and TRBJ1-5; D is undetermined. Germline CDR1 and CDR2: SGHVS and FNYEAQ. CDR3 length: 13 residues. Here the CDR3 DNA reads TGTGCCACCAGCTCCGACACCGCTCAGCCCCAGCATTTT. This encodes CATSSDTAQPQHF.

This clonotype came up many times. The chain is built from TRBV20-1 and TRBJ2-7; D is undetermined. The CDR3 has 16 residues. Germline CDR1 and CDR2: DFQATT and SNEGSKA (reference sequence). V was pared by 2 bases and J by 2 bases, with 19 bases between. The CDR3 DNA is TGCAGTGCTAGATCTCGTGAGCAGTCGAAAGCCTACGAGCAGTACTTC. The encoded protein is CSARSREQSKAYEQYF.